These 27 T cell receptor beta chains share one sample of origin, sequenced in a study of T cell repertoires in cytomegalovirus infection. TCRdb re-analysed the reads in MiXCR, keeping a single row per CDR3 protein. The table has approximately 120,000 distinct CDR3 sequences, 32% seen once. No antigen has been identified for these receptors. This specimen was CD8+ T cells from cultured PBMCs, taken from culture after CMV antigen stimulation. These receptors all come from a human donor in good health (CMV status not recorded). Some clones in this sample may be carry-over from other donors' samples.

The chain joins TRBV20-1 to TRBJ2-1; the match to TRBD2 covers 8 bases. From germline, CDR1 is DFQATT and CDR2 SNEGSKA (reference sequence). CDR3 length: 13 amino acids. V shed 7 bases, J shed 3 bases, and the junction held 5 bases outside the gene matches. This CDR3 is CSGIAGNYNEQFF. In DNA form, the CDR3 reads TGCAGTGGGATAGCGGGGAACTACAATGAGCAGTTCTTC.

This chain connects TRBV6-5 to TRBJ2-1; 10 nucleotides agree with TRBD2. This CDR3 is built from 16 residues. Germline assignment: CDR1 MNHEY and CDR2 SVGAGI. The ends lost 0 bases at V and 8 bases at J; junction bases unmatched: 7. CDR3 loop: CASSYSASGGAYEQFF. CDR3 DNA: TGTGCCAGCAGTTACTCAGCCAGCGGGGGGGCCTATGAGCAGTTCTTC.

The rearrangement links TRBV19 to TRBJ1-1; 7 bases fit TRBD1. CDR1 and CDR2 (germline): LNHDA, SQIVND (reference sequence). The CDR3 is made up of 11 amino acids. The ends lost 10 bases at V and 6 bases at J; junction bases unmatched: 5. The CDR3 protein is CAISQGPEAFF. CDR3 nucleotides: TGTGCCATCTCACAGGGGCCTGAAGCTTTCTTT.

The chain employs TRBV7-6 and TRBJ2-6; the match to TRBD1 covers 9 bases. J lost 1 base, V lost 8 bases, and 15 bases had no gene match. Germline CDR1 and CDR2: SGHVS and FNYEAQ. The CDR3 has 19 residues. This chain's CDR3 is CASRPSADRGGSGANVLTF. CDR3 nucleotide sequence: TGTGCCAGCCGCCCGTCCGCGGACAGGGGAGGGTCTGGGGCCAACGTCCTGACTTTC.

This clonotype was seen more than once but under ten times. The chain employs TRBV24-1 and TRBJ2-1; D perhaps matches TRBD1 (7 bases). Between the trimmed V and J ends, which lost 5 bases and 5 bases, there was a span of 12 bases. The germline gives CDR1 KGHDR, CDR2 SFDVKD. This CDR3 is built from 14 residues. The CDR3 sequence is CATSGGTAHNEQFF. Here the CDR3 DNA reads TGTGCCACCAGTGGCGGGACAGCACACAATGAGCAGTTCTTC.

This clonotype was seen repeatedly, ten times or more. The chain has TRBV7-2 and TRBJ2-3, with D uncertain. This CDR3 has 13 residues. V was pared by 5 bases and J by 2 bases, with 8 bases between. The germline CDR1 and CDR2 sequences are SGHTA and FQGNSA. The CDR3 reads CASSVDPTDTQYF. The CDR3 DNA follows: TGTGCCAGCAGCGTGGACCCCACAGATACGCAGTATTTT.

The chain has TRBV6-6 and TRBJ2-3; 10 nucleotides agree with TRBD2. This CDR3 has 18 amino acids. V lost 0 bases to trimming and J lost 5 bases; unmatched junction nucleotides: 11. Germline CDR1 reads MNHNY; CDR2 reads SVGAGI (reference sequence). CDR3 nucleotides: TGTGCCAGCAGTTACTCGATGTTTTCTAGCGGGGGCCAAGATACGCAGTATTTT. This gives the protein CASSYSMFSSGGQDTQYF.

This clonotype was counted a few times. The gene calls are TRBV6-5 and TRBJ2-1; 10 nucleotides line up with TRBD1. V shed 2 bases, J shed 5 bases, and the junction held 0 bases outside the gene matches. The CDR3 extends over 14 amino acids. CDR1 MNHEY and CDR2 SVGAGI come from the germline V gene. CDR3 region: CASSYGTGDNEQFF. CDR3 in DNA: TGTGCCAGCAGTTACGGGACAGGGGACAATGAGCAGTTCTTC.

This clonotype appeared a few times. The chain combines TRBV29-1 with TRBJ2-7; the D is unclear. Germline lookup yields CDR1 SQVTM and CDR2 ANQGSEA. The ends were cut back, 4 bases at V and 7 bases at J, with 17 bases in the middle. The CDR3 covers 13 residues. The CDR3 DNA reads as TGCAGCGTTGCCGCCACGGCCAGTGGTGAGCAGTACTTC. As protein: CSVAATASGEQYF.

This chain joins TRBV7-6 and TRBJ2-3; 7 bases fit TRBD2. J lost 2 bases, V lost 2 bases, and 10 bases had no gene match. The CDR3 totals 17 residues. In germline, CDR1 is SGHVS, CDR2 FNYEAQ. Here the CDR3 DNA reads TGTGCCAGCAGCTTATCCCCGGGGGGAGCCTACACAGATACGCAGTATTTT. Protein product: CASSLSPGGAYTDTQYF.

This clonotype showed up many times. V usage is TRBV6-6 and J usage is TRBJ2-2; tentative D call: TRBD1 (6 bases). Trimming shortened V by 4 bases and J by 1 base, and 16 bases separated the two germline ends. The CDR3 covers 17 residues. Germline loops: CDR1 MNHNY, CDR2 SVGAGI (reference sequence). CDR3 in DNA: TGTGCCAGCAGTTCTGGGGACATCCAACTGAACACCGGGGAGCTGTTTTTT. Its protein product is CASSSGDIQLNTGELFF.

This clonotype was recorded only once. V and J are TRBV11-2 and TRBJ2-1, with no clear D. Germline CDR1 SGHAT, CDR2 FQNNGV. This CDR3 is built from 14 residues. V lost 4 bases, J lost 10 bases, and 17 bases lay in between. CDR3 amino acids: CASSSGPYSREQFF. DNA of the CDR3: TGTGCCAGCAGCTCCGGACCCTATTCCAGAGAGCAGTTCTTC.

This clonotype was counted a few times. J is TRBJ2-1 and V is TRBV6-1, with D uncertain. The CDR3 length is 13 residues. In germline, CDR1 is MNHNS, CDR2 SASEGT. The germline V and J ends were trimmed by 1 base and 8 bases, with 9 bases remaining between them. CDR3 nucleotides: TGTGCCAGCAGTGAAGTAGGCGTCGATGAGCAGTTCTTC. This encodes CASSEVGVDEQFF.

V is TRBV12-3 or TRBV12-4 and J is TRBJ2-3; possibly TRBD2 for D (6 bases). The CDR3 is made up of 15 amino acids. Deletions cut 3 bases from V and 0 bases from J, with 10 bases between. CDR3 amino acids: CASSFRGISTDTQYF. In nucleotides, the CDR3 is TGTGCCAGCAGTTTTCGGGGGATCAGCACAGATACGCAGTATTTT.

This chain joins TRBV20-1 and TRBJ1-2; D is perhaps TRBD1 (6 bases). The V end lost 1 base, the J end lost 1 base, and 13 bases lay between the germline ends. Germline values: CDR1 DFQATT, CDR2 SNEGSKA (reference sequence). The CDR3 spans 15 residues. The CDR3 is CSARVPGDLNYGYTF. The CDR3, as DNA: TGCAGTGCTAGAGTCCCAGGGGACCTTAACTATGGCTACACCTTC.

The genes are TRBV28 and TRBJ2-1; no clear D gene. Germline V gene lookup returns CDR1 MDHEN and CDR2 SYDVKM. Trimming left V 3 bases short and J 3 bases short, with 12 bases between. The CDR3 totals 15 residues. This chain's CDR3 is CASSFGQAIYNEQFF. The CDR3 DNA sequence: TGTGCCAGCAGTTTTGGTCAGGCCATCTACAATGAGCAGTTCTTC.

The chain joins TRBV7-8 to TRBJ1-1, with D tentatively TRBD1 (5 bases). The V and J ends lost 0 bases and 12 bases respectively, with 11 bases between them. Germline CDR1 SGHVS, CDR2 FQNEAQ. The CDR3 is 12 residues long. The CDR3 protein is CASSLAVGPSFF. In nucleotides, the CDR3 is TGTGCCAGCAGCTTAGCTGTGGGGCCATCTTTCTTT.

This clonotype came up a few times. The chain uses TRBV27 and TRBJ1-2, with 7 bases identical to TRBD1. CDR1 MNHEY and CDR2 SMNVEV come from the germline V gene (reference sequence). The CDR3 spans 14 residues. The junction had 5 bases not matched to a gene; V was cut back by 3 bases and J by 4 bases. CDR3 residues: CASSFGAGGYGYTF. The CDR3 bases are TGTGCCAGCAGTTTTGGGGCAGGGGGCTATGGCTACACCTTC.

This clonotype was seen a few times. This sequence joins TRBV4-1 and TRBJ1-4; 7 bases match TRBD1. Trimming took 1 base from V and 6 from J; bases not matched to a gene: 5. Germline CDR1 is MGHRA and CDR2 is YSYEKL. The CDR3 covers 15 residues. This CDR3 is CASSQGRQGDEKLFF. DNA of the CDR3: TGCGCCAGCAGCCAAGGGCGACAGGGAGATGAAAAACTGTTTTTT.

The chain couples TRBV7-9 to TRBJ2-3; D ambiguous. Germline CDR1 SEHNR, CDR2 FQNEAQ (reference sequence). V lost 5 bases, J lost 2 bases, and 17 bases lay in between. This CDR3 is built from 16 residues. The CDR3 sequence is CASSPTQRYNTDTQYF. The CDR3 DNA sequence: TGTGCCAGCAGCCCCACTCAACGGTATAACACAGATACGCAGTATTTT.

The chain recombines TRBV5-1 with TRBJ2-1; 7 bases agree with TRBD2. Looked up from germline, CDR1 is SGHRS and CDR2 is YFSETQ. The length of the CDR3 is 16 residues. Losses at the gene ends were 4 bases for V and 6 bases for J; bases not matched to a gene: 13. CDR3 bases: TGCGCCAGCAGCCCTATGGGGGGGGGATTAGGCAATGAGCAGTTCTTC. Protein: CASSPMGGGLGNEQFF.

This chain connects TRBV6-8 to TRBJ2-1; no reliable D call. The CDR3 runs 16 residues. Trimming took 6 bases from V and 7 from J, leaving 22 bases between them. Germline assignment: CDR1 MNHGY and CDR2 SAAAGT. The CDR3 coding sequence is TGTGCCAGCAGCCGCGAGTATGGGGAATTACGTAATGAGCAGTTCTTC. Protein product: CASSREYGELRNEQFF.

V is TRBV27 and J is TRBJ2-5, with TRBD1 matching 7 bases. The CDR3 is 14 amino acids. J was trimmed by 3 bases and V by 6 bases; bases with no gene match: 7. The germline CDR1 and CDR2 sequences are MNHEY and SMNVEV (reference sequence). As DNA, the CDR3 is TGTGCCAGCAGCTTGGGACAGAGAAAAGAGACCCAGTACTTC. Translation gives CASSLGQRKETQYF.

The chain recombines TRBV6-2 or TRBV6-3 with TRBJ2-7, with D unresolved. Between the trimmed V and J ends, which lost 0 bases and 2 bases, there was a span of 8 bases. The CDR3 has 14 residues. Germline lookup yields CDR1 MNHEY and CDR2 SVGEGT. CDR3 amino acids: CASSYSGRTYEQYF. The DNA for the CDR3 is TGTGCCAGCAGTTACTCGGGCCGGACCTACGAGCAGTACTTC.

The chain combines TRBV20-1 with TRBJ1-5; D is possibly TRBD1 (5 bases). This CDR3 has 14 residues. The germline CDR1 and CDR2 sequences are DFQATT and SNEGSKA (reference sequence). The V and J ends lost 4 bases and 4 bases respectively, with 14 bases between them. CDR3 DNA: TGCAGTGCTACAGGGTCCCCGGCTAATCAGCCCCAGCATTTT. This sequence encodes CSATGSPANQPQHF.

This clonotype was seen more than once but under ten times. The CDR3 DNA reads as TGTGCCAGCAGCTTAGGGCAGGGGTGGAATGAAAAACTGTTTTTT. Protein: CASSLGQGWNEKLFF. The V and J genes are TRBV7-8 and TRBJ1-4, with D perhaps TRBD1 (6 bases). Deletions cut 1 base from V and 5 bases from J, with 11 bases between. Germline V gene data show CDR1 as SGHVS and CDR2 as FQNEAQ. There are 15 residues in the CDR3.

This clonotype came up a few times. This rearrangement joins TRBV5-1 to TRBJ2-1, with TRBD2 as a possible D gene (6 bases). Germline V gene data show CDR1 as SGHRS and CDR2 as YFSETQ. This CDR3 comprises 15 residues. V was cut by 1 base and J by 6 bases, with 14 bases left in between. The CDR3 bases are TGCGCCAGCAGCTTGATCGCGGGAATCGGCAATGAGCAGTTCTTC. This encodes CASSLIAGIGNEQFF.